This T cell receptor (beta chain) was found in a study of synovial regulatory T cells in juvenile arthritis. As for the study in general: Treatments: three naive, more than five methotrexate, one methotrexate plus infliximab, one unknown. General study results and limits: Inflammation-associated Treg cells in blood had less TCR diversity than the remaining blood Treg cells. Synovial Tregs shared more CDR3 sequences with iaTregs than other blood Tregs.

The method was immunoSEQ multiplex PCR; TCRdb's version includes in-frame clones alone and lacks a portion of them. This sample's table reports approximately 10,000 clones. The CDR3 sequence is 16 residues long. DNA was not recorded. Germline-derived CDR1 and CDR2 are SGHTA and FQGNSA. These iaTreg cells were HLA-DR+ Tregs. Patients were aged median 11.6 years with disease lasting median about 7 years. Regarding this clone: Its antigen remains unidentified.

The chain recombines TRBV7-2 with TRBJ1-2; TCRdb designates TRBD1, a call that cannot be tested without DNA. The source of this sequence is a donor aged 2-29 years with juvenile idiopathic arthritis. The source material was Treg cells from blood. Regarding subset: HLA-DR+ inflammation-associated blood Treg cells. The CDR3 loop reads CASSIPGTGGRYGYTF.